The rows below give T cell receptor beta chains drawn from one sample of a study of cytomegalovirus exposure and HLA in healthy donors. Method: immunoSEQ multiplex PCR; TCRdb's copy keeps in-frame clones and lacks some. The sample comprises 55,000 to 80,000 clones, around 74% of which are singletons, and approximately 21% rests with the top ten. The sample taken for sequencing was PBMCs. Receptors were obtained from a woman aged 30 to 39 in good health and CMV-seropositive. Both conserved end residues are trimmed from each CDR3.

v_gene,CDR3aa
TRBV29-1,SVWRQETQY
TRBV28,ASSFSYYQAF
TRBV7-6,ASSSSGQGGEQF
TRBV5-1,ASSLGDFNYGYT
TRBV7-8,ASSSWADGSYEQY
TRBV7-9,ASSLAGSPGPQH
TRBV2,ASTLRTSGGTGTQY
TRBV11-2,ASSLEPGGNTEAF
TRBV5-1,ASKQGSAQETQY
TRBV7-3,ASTGLAGGTGELF
TRBV7-2,ASSPTSGSTGELF
TRBV21-1,ASSNPSADTEAF
TRBV21-1,ASSNGGPNTEAF
TRBV7-2,ASSQEQGARQPQH
TRBV30,AWSRVTYNSPLH
TRBV6-5,ASSRQGNTEAF
TRBV4-1,ASSQEDRRSGELF
TRBV9,ASSVAPTGFSGANVLT
TRBV28,ASTKARSNEQF
TRBV7-8,ASSLRGAGRDTGELF
TRBV7-9,ASSLGTNYGYT
TRBV7-2,ASSLSANTEAF
TRBV29-1,SVEGTYRDNEQF